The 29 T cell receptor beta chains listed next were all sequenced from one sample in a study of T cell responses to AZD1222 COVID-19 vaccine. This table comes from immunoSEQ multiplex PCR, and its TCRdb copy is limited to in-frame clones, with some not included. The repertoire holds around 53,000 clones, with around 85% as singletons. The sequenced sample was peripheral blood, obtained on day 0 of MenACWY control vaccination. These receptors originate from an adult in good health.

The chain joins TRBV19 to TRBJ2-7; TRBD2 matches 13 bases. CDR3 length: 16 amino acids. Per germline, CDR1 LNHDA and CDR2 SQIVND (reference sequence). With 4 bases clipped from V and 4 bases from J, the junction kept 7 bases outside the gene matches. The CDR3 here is CASSKEGLAGDYEQYF. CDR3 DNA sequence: TGTGCCAGTAGTAAAGAAGGACTAGCGGGAGATTACGAGCAGTACTTC.

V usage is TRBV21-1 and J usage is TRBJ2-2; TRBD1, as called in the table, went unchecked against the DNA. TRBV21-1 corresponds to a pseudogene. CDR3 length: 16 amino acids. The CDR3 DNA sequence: TGTGCCAGCAGCAAATCGGGACACCAGGTCGTTCGTGGGCTGTTTTTT. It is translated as CASSKSGHQVVRGLFF.

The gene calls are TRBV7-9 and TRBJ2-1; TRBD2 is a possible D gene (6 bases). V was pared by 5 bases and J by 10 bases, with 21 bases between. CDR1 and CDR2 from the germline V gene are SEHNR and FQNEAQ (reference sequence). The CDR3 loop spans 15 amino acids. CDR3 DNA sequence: TGTGCCAGCAGCCCGAGGGACTTCCAAGGCTGGGAGCAGTTCTTC. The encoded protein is CASSPRDFQGWEQFF.

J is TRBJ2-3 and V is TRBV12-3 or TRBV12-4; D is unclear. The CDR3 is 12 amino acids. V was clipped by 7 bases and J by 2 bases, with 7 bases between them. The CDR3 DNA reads TGTGCCAGCACCCAGAACACAGATACGCAGTATTTT. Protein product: CASTQNTDTQYF.

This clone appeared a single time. CDR3 in DNA: TGTGCCAGCAGTCCAGAAGCGGGACAGGGTGGACACATTCAGTACTTC. Its translation is CASSPEAGQGGHIQYF. The rearrangement links TRBV6-4 to TRBJ2-4, with 9 nucleotides matching TRBD1. The CDR3 length is 16 residues. V dropped 5 bases and J dropped 8; count of bases not matched to a gene: 13. CDR1 is MRHNA and CDR2 is SNTAGT in the germline V gene.

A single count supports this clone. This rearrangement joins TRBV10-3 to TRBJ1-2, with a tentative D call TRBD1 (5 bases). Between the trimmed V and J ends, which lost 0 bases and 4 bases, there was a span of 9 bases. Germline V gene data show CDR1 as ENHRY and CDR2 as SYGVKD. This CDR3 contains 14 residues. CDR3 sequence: CAISESGALYGYTF. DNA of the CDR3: TGTGCCATCAGTGAGTCTGGGGCACTCTATGGCTACACCTTC.

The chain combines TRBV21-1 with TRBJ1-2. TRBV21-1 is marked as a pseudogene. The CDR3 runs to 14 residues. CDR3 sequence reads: CASRGGRTNYGYTF. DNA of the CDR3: TGTGCCAGCCGGGGCGGCCGTACTAACTATGGCTACACCTTC.

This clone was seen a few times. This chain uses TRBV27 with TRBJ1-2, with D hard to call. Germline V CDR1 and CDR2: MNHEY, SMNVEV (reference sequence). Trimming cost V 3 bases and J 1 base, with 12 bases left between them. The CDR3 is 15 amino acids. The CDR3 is CASSFNPQVNYGYTF. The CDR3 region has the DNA TGTGCCAGCAGTTTCAATCCCCAGGTTAACTATGGCTACACCTTC.

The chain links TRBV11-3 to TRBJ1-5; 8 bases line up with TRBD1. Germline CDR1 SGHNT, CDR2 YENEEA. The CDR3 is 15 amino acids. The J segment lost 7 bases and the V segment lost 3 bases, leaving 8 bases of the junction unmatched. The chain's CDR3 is CASSFLDRANQPQHF. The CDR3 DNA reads TGTGCCAGCAGCTTTCTGGACAGGGCAAACCAGCCCCAGCATTTT.

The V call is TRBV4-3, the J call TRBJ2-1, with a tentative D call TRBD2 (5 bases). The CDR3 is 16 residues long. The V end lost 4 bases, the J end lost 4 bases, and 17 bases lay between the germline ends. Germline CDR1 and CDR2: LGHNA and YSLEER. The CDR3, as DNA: TGCGCCAGCAGCCTTAGCGCCCAAGCCCCTTACAATGAGCAGTTCTTC. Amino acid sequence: CASSLSAQAPYNEQFF.

DNA of the CDR3: TGTGCCAGCAGGAGTAGTAGCGGTAGCTCCTACAATGAGCAGTTCTTC. This translates into CASRSSSGSSYNEQFF. V usage is TRBV28 and J usage is TRBJ2-1, with a weak D call TRBD2 (6 bases). Germline CDR1 and CDR2: MDHEN and SYDVKM. V dropped 6 bases and J dropped 0 bases, with 15 bases sitting between them. This CDR3 comprises 16 residues.

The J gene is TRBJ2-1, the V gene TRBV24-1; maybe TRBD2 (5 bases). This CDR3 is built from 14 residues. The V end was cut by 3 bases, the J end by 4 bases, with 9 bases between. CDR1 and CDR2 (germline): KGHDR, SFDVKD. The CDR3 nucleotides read TGTGCCACCAGTGATGTGGACTTTTACAATGAGCAGTTCTTC. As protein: CATSDVDFYNEQFF.

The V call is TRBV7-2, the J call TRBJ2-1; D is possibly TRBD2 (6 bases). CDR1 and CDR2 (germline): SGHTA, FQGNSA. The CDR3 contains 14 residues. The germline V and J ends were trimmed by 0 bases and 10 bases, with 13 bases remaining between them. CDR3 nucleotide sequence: TGTGCCAGCAGCTTAGCGGGGGGAGTTAACGAGCAGTTCTTC. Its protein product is CASSLAGGVNEQFF.

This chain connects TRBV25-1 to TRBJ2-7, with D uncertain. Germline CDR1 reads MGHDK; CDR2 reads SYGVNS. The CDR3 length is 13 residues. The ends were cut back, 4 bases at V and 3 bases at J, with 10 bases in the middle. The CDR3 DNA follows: TGTGCCAGCAGTGCGACGGGCAGCTACGAGCAGTACTTC. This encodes CASSATGSYEQYF.

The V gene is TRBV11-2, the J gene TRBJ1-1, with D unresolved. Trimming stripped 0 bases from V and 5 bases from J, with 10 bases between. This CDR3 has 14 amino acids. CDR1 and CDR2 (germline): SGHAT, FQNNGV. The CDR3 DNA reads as TGTGCCAGCAGCTTAGAAGGCGCGGGAACTGAAGCTTTCTTT. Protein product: CASSLEGAGTEAFF.

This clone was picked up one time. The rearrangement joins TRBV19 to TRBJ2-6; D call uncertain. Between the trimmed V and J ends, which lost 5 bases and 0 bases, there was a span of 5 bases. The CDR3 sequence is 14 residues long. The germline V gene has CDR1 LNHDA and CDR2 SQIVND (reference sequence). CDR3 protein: CASSDTSGANVLTF. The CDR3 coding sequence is TGTGCCAGTAGTGACACCTCTGGGGCCAACGTCCTGACTTTC.

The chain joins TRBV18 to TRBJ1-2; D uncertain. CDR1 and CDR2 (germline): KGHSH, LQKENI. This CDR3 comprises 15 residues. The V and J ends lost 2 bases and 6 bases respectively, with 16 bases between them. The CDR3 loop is CASSPSPTKRDGYTF. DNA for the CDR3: TGTGCCAGCTCACCAAGCCCCACCAAAAGGGATGGCTACACCTTC.

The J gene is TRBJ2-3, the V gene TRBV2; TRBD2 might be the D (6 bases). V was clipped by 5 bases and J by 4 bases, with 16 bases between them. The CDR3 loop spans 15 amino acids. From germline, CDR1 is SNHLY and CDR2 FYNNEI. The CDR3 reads CASSYRRGGADTQYF. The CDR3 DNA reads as TGTGCCAGCAGTTATAGGAGGGGTGGAGCAGATACGCAGTATTTT.

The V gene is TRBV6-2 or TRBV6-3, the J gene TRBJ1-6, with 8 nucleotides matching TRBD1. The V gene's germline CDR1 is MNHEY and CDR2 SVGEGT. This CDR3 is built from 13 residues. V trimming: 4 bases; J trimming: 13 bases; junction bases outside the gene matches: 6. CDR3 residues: CASSFRTGLPLHF. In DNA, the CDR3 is TGTGCCAGCAGTTTCCGGACAGGGCTGCCCCTCCACTTT.

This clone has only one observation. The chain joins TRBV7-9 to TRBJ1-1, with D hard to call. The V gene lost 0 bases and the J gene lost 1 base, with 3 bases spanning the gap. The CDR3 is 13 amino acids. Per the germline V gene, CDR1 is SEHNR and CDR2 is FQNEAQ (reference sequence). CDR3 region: CASSLAGNTEAFF. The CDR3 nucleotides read TGTGCCAGCAGCTTAGCCGGGAACACTGAAGCTTTCTTT.

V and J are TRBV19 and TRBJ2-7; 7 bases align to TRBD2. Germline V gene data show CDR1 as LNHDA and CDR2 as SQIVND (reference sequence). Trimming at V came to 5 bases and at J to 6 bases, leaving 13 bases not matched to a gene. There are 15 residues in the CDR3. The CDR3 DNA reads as TGTGCCAGTAGTTTGCGTGATGGGAGGGCCTGCGAGCAGTACTTC. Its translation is CASSLRDGRACEQYF.

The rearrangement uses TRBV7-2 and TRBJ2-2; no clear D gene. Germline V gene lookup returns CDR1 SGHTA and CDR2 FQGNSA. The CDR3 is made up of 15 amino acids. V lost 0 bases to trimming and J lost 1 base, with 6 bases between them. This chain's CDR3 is CASSLAGVNTGELFF. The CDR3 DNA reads TGTGCCAGCAGCTTAGCCGGAGTGAACACCGGGGAGCTGTTTTTT.

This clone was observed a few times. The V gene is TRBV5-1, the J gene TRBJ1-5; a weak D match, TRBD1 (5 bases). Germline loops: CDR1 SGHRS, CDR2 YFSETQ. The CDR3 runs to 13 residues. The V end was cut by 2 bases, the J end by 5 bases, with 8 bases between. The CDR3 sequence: CASSFDSDQPQHF. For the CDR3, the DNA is TGCGCCAGCAGCTTTGACAGCGATCAGCCCCAGCATTTT.

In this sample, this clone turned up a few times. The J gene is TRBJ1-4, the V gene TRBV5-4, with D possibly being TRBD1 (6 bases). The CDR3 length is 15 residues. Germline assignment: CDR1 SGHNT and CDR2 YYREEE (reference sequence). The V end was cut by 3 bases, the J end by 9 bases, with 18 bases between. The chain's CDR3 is CASSSEGDGRKKLFF. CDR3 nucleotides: TGTGCCAGCAGCTCCGAGGGGGACGGGCGCAAAAAACTGTTTTTT.

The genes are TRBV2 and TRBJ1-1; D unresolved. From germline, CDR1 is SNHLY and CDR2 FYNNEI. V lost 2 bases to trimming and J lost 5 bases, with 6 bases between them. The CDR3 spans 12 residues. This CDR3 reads CASSERWTEAFF. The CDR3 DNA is TGTGCCAGCAGTGAAAGGTGGACTGAAGCTTTCTTT.

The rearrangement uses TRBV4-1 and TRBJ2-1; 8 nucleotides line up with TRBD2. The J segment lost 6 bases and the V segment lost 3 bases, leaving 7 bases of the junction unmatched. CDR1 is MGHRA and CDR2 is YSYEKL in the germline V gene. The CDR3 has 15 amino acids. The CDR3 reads CASSQAGTSSNEQFF. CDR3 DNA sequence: TGCGCCAGCAGCCAGGCCGGGACTAGTTCCAATGAGCAGTTCTTC.

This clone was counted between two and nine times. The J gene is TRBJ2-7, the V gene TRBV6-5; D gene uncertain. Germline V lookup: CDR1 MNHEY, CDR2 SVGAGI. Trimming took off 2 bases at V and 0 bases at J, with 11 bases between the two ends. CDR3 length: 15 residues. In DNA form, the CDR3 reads TGTGCCAGCAGTTACGGCGGTTTTAGCTCCTACGAGCAGTACTTC. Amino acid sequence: CASSYGGFSSYEQYF.

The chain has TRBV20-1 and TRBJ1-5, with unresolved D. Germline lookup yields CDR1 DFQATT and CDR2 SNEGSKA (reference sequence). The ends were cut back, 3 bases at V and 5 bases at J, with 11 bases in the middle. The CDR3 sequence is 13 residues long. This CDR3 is CSASLGRHQPQHF. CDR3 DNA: TGCAGTGCTAGTCTGGGGAGGCATCAGCCCCAGCATTTT.

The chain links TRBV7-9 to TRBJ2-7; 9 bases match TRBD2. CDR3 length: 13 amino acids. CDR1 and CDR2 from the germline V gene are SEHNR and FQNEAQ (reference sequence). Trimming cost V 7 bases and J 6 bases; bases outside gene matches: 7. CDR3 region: CASTLDSGGEQYF. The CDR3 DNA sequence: TGTGCCAGCACCCTCGATAGCGGGGGCGAGCAGTACTTC. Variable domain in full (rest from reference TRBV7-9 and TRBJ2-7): DTGVSQNPRHKITKRGQNVTFRCDPISEHNRLYWYRQTLGQGPEFLTYFQNEAQLEKSRLLSDRFSAERPKGSFSTLEIQRTEQGDSAMYLCASTLDSGGEQYFGPGTRLTVT.